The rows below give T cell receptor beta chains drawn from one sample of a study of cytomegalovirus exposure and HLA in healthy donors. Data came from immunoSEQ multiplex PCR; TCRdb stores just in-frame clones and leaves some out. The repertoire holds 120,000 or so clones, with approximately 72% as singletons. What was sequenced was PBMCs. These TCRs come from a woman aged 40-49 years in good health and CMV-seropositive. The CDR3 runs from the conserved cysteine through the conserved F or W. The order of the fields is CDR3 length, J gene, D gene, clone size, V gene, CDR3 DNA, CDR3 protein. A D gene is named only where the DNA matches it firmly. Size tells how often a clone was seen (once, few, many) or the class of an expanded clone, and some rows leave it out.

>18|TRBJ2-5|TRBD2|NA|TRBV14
TGTGCCAGCAGCCCCCGGAGGGTAGCGGGGGGCCTTTCGGAGACCCAGTACTTC
CASSPRRVAGGLSETQYF
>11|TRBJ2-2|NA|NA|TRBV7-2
TGTGCCAGCAGCCCGCGATTGCAGCTGTTTTTT
CASSPRLQLFF
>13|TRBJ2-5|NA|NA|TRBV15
TGTGCCACCAGCAGAGGGCAAAAAGAGACCCAGTACTTC
CATSRGQKETQYF
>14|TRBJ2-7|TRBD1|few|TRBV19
TGTGCCAGTATGGACAGGGCAATGGTCTACGAGCAGTACTTC
CASMDRAMVYEQYF
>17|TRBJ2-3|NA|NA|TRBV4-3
TGCGCCAGCAGCCAAGATCCGGGGGCGGGGGGCACAGATACGCAGTATTTT
CASSQDPGAGGTDTQYF
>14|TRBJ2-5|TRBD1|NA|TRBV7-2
TGTGCCAGCAGCCAGACAGGGGCTGGGGGGACCCAGTACTTC
CASSQTGAGGTQYF
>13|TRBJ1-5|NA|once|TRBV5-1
TGCGCCAGCAGTGAATCAGGGAATCAGCCCCAGCATTTT
CASSESGNQPQHF
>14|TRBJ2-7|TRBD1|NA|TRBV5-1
TGCGCCAGCAGTGAACCCGGGACAGGGCTCGAGCAGTACTTC
CASSEPGTGLEQYF
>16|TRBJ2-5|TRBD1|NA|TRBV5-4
TGTGCCAGCAGCTTGGGGGGGGGACAGGGGAGAGAGACTCAGTACTTC
CASSLGGGQGRETQYF
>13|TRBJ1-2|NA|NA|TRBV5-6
TGTGCCAGCAGCTTCTTCGAAGGAGGCGGCTACACCTTC
CASSFFEGGGYTF
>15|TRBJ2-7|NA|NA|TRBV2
TGTGCCAGCAGTGATAGGAGCGCGGGGTCCTACGAGCAGTACTTC
CASSDRSAGSYEQYF
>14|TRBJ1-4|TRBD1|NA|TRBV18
TGTGCCAGCTCCCCGACAGGGGGAAAAGAAAAACTGTTTTTT
CASSPTGGKEKLFF
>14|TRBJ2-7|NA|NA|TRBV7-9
TGTGCCAGCAGCTCCCCTGACAAACCCTACGAGCAGTACTTC
CASSSPDKPYEQYF
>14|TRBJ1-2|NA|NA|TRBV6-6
TGTGCCAGCAGTTACAGGTTACCAAGGGAGGGCTACACCTTC
CASSYRLPREGYTF
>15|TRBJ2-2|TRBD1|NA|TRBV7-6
TGTGCCAGCAGCTCGACAGGGGGCATCACCGGGGAGCTGTTTTTT
CASSSTGGITGELFF
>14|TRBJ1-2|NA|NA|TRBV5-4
TGTGCCAGCAGCTTGCTGGGGCAGCACTATGGCTACACCTTC
CASSLLGQHYGYTF
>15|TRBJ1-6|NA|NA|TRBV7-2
TGTGCCAGCAGCTTAGTCGGGCAGGGGAATTCACCCCTCCACTTT
CASSLVGQGNSPLHF
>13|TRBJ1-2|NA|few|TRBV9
TGTGCCAGCAGCGTAGCCATCAGCTATGGCTACACCTTC
CASSVAISYGYTF
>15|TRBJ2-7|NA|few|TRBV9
TGTGCCAGCAGCGTAAGCGCCGCGGGGCCCTACGAGCAGTACTTC
CASSVSAAGPYEQYF
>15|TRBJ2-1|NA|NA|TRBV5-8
TGTGCCAGCAGTCTCAGGGTTTCAGCGATAGGTGAGCAGTTCTTC
CASSLRVSAIGEQFF
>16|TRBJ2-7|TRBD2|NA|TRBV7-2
TGTGCCAGCAGCTTAGTCGGCGGGGGGATCTCCTACGAGCAGTACTTC
CASSLVGGGISYEQYF
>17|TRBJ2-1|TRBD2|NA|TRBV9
TGTGCCAGCAGCGTAGCGGGAAGGCTAGCGGGGGTAGACGAGCAGTTCTTC
CASSVAGRLAGVDEQFF
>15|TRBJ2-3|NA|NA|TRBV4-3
TGCGCCAGCAGCCAAGAGGCCAGGGCTGCAGATACGCAGTATTTT
CASSQEARAADTQYF
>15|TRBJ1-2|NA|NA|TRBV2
TGTGCCAGCAGTGAATCAGGAATACGATACTATGGCTACACCTTC
CASSESGIRYYGYTF
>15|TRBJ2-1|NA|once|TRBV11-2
TGTGCCAGCAGCTTAGCGCCGGGGGAATACAATGAGCAGTTCTTC
CASSLAPGEYNEQFF